This T cell receptor (beta chain) was retrieved from a study of T cell responses to AZD1222 COVID-19 vaccine. Study-level findings and limits: After the peak T cell response, and only then, were repertoires sampled. Reports say nearly half of spike-specific TCRs go after unmutated variant regions. Among vaccine-associated CD4 TCRs, coverage spanned spike, with dominance at 160-218 and 743-854.

Both about-4-week and about-12-week second-dose recipients were combined. V was pared by 2 bases and J by 16 bases, with 7 bases of the junction left unmatched. The V gene's germline CDR1 is LNHNV and CDR2 YYDKDF (reference sequence). CDR3 length: 13 residues. Of note for this clone: The antigen is undetermined.

Only in-frame clones appear in the TCRdb table, and some are missing; sequencing was by immunoSEQ multiplex PCR. This sample has fewer than 200,000 clones, with roughly 90% found just once. The chain uses TRBV15 and TRBJ2-1, with 11 positions matching TRBD2. The receptor was derived from an adult who received the AZD1222 COVID-19 vaccine. The specimen was peripheral blood, collected 28 days after the second AZD1222 dose. The CDR3, as DNA: TGTGCCACCAGCAGACATACACTAGCGGGGGAATTCTTC. As protein: CATSRHTLAGEFF.